A selection of T cell receptor beta chains follows, all from one sample in a study of cytomegalovirus exposure and HLA in healthy donors. Using immunoSEQ multiplex PCR, the repertoire was profiled, and TCRdb retains in-frame clones only, with some absent. The sample records under 110,000 clones, about four fifths being singletons. Sequencing input: PBMCs. The receptors were gathered from a woman aged 40 to 55 in good health and CMV-seronegative. Both conserved end residues are part of each CDR3. A D gene is named only where the DNA matches it firmly. Clone sizes are given selectively: once, few, many, or a class where the clone is expanded.

cdr3_aa: CASSIGTSGYYEQYF
cdr3_nt: TGTGCCAGCAGTATCGGGACTAGCGGGTACTACGAGCAGTACTTC
cdr3_length: 15
j_call: TRBJ2-7
d_call: TRBD2
v_call: TRBV27
clone_size: few

cdr3_aa: CARRTSGYYEQFF
cdr3_nt: TGTGCCAGACGGACTAGCGGATATTATGAGCAGTTCTTC
cdr3_length: 13
j_call: TRBJ2-1
d_call: TRBD2
v_call: TRBV25-1
clone_size: .

cdr3_aa: CASSLEATAIYEQYF
cdr3_nt: TGCGCCAGCAGCTTGGAAGCGACAGCTATCTACGAGCAGTACTTC
cdr3_length: 15
j_call: TRBJ2-7
d_call: .
v_call: TRBV5-1
clone_size: .

cdr3_aa: CASSYSRWRTDATNEKLFF
cdr3_nt: TGTGCCAGCAGTTACTCGAGATGGAGGACAGACGCAACTAATGAAAAACTGTTTTTT
cdr3_length: 19
j_call: TRBJ1-4
d_call: .
v_call: TRBV6-7
clone_size: .

cdr3_aa: CASSAGLQKGYTF
cdr3_nt: TGCGCCAGCAGCGCGGGTCTCCAGAAAGGCTACACCTTC
cdr3_length: 13
j_call: TRBJ1-2
d_call: .
v_call: TRBV5-1
clone_size: .

cdr3_aa: CASSFHDGAGELFF
cdr3_nt: TGTGCCAGCAGCTTCCACGACGGGGCCGGGGAGCTGTTTTTT
cdr3_length: 14
j_call: TRBJ2-2
d_call: .
v_call: TRBV7-6
clone_size: .

cdr3_aa: CAWSPEPESYNSPLHF
cdr3_nt: TGTGCCTGGAGCCCCGAGCCGGAGTCATATAATTCACCCCTCCACTTT
cdr3_length: 16
j_call: TRBJ1-6
d_call: .
v_call: TRBV30
clone_size: once

cdr3_aa: CASSWGQGPYEQYF
cdr3_nt: TGTGCCAGCAGCTGGGGACAGGGACCATACGAGCAGTACTTC
cdr3_length: 14
j_call: TRBJ2-7
d_call: TRBD1
v_call: TRBV7-9
clone_size: few

cdr3_aa: CASRERAGGPAGELFF
cdr3_nt: TGTGCCAGCAGGGAGAGGGCGGGAGGGCCTGCCGGGGAGCTGTTTTTT
cdr3_length: 16
j_call: TRBJ2-2
d_call: TRBD2
v_call: TRBV5-4
clone_size: .

cdr3_aa: CASSFFPAEAFF
cdr3_nt: TGTGCCAGCAGCTTTTTCCCCGCTGAAGCTTTCTTT
cdr3_length: 12
j_call: TRBJ1-1
d_call: .
v_call: TRBV11-2
clone_size: few

cdr3_aa: CSVAPQGETQYF
cdr3_nt: TGCAGCGTTGCACCTCAGGGAGAGACCCAGTACTTC
cdr3_length: 12
j_call: TRBJ2-5
d_call: .
v_call: TRBV29-1
clone_size: .

cdr3_aa: CASSVGGDSGNTIYF
cdr3_nt: TGTGCCAGCAGCGTAGGCGGAGACTCTGGAAACACCATATATTTT
cdr3_length: 15
j_call: TRBJ1-3
d_call: .
v_call: TRBV9
clone_size: .